Sequencing of this TCR beta chain was carried out in a study of cytomegalovirus exposure and HLA in healthy donors. Study-level points and caveats: Several of the most significant clusters appeared, in a later analysis, to be linked to common viral pathogens. Another analysis was done later, and it associated approximately 17,000 TCR beta sequences with HLA alleles at 0.05 false discovery rate.

The primer mix had 60 Vbeta and 13 Jbeta primers. TCRdb's copy holds only in-frame clones and misses some; the assay was immunoSEQ multiplex PCR. The sample has 200,000 to 250,000 clones. CDR3 length: 15 residues. Germline CDR1 reads SGHRS; CDR2 reads YFSETQ. Trimming removed 1 base from V and 3 bases from J, with 13 bases in between. Concerning this clone: Antigen specificity is unknown.

The chain has TRBV5-1 and TRBJ1-1; D uncertain. The sequenced material came from PBMCs. The source is a woman aged 25 to 39 in good health and CMV-seropositive. The CDR3 loop is CASSLTSGWDTEAFF. The CDR3 nucleotides read TGCGCCAGCAGCTTGACGAGCGGCTGGGACACTGAAGCTTTCTTT.